This entry lists 16 T cell receptor beta chains sequenced from one sample in a study of blood T cell repertoires in COVID-19. Produced via immunoSEQ multiplex PCR; TCRdb's table is partial and in-frame only. In the table there are 150,000 to 160,000 clones, approximately 83% of which are singletons. The sample consisted of peripheral blood. The receptors were sampled from a woman between 55 and 75 years old with acute or convalescent COVID-19.

The rearrangement joins TRBV18 to TRBJ1-3; D is undetermined. CDR1 and CDR2 from the germline V gene are KGHSH and LQKENI. Trimming stripped 5 bases from V and 2 bases from J, with 16 bases between. The CDR3 runs to 16 residues. The CDR3 is CASSDQDLYAGNTIYF. The CDR3 DNA is TGTGCCAGCTCAGACCAGGATCTATACGCTGGAAACACCATATATTTT.

This clone was picked up one time. The rearrangement uses TRBV5-4 and TRBJ2-5, with D tentatively TRBD2 (6 bases). Germline lookup yields CDR1 SGHNT and CDR2 YYREEE (reference sequence). The CDR3 has 14 amino acids. Deletions cut 4 bases from V and 2 bases from J, with 12 bases between. The CDR3 protein is CASSGGTRQETQYF. CDR3 DNA sequence: TGTGCCAGCAGCGGCGGGACCCGGCAAGAGACCCAGTACTTC.

The gene calls are TRBV30 and TRBJ1-2; 11 bases match TRBD1. The CDR3 spans 14 residues. The germline CDR1 and CDR2 sequences are GTSNPN and SVGIG (reference sequence). With 4 bases clipped from V and 8 bases from J, the junction kept 9 bases outside the gene matches. CDR3 DNA: TGTGCCTGGATTTGGACAGGGGGCGCGGGCGGCTACACCTTC. The encoded protein is CAWIWTGGAGGYTF.

The V call is TRBV19, the J call TRBJ2-3, with 11 bases identical to TRBD1. The V gene's germline CDR1 is LNHDA and CDR2 SQIVND (reference sequence). Losses at the gene ends were 4 bases for V and 2 bases for J; bases not matched to a gene: 5. The CDR3 length is 16 residues. Written as DNA, the CDR3 is TGTGCCAGTAGTAGGGGACAGGGGGGGCACACAGATACGCAGTATTTT. Translated, it gives CASSRGQGGHTDTQYF.

This clone was seen only a few times. This rearrangement joins TRBV7-9 to TRBJ2-1, with TRBD2 identical over 8 bases. The CDR3 extends over 15 amino acids. Germline V gene lookup returns CDR1 SEHNR and CDR2 FQNEAQ (reference sequence). V trimming: 4 bases; J trimming: 4 bases; junction bases outside the gene matches: 6. CDR3 DNA sequence: TGTGCCAGCAGCTCTCGGGGGGGCGTTTACAATGAGCAGTTCTTC. Translated: CASSSRGGVYNEQFF. Combining the CDR3 with reference TRBV7-9 and TRBJ2-1 gives the whole variable domain DTGVSQNPRHKITKRGQNVTFRCDPISEHNRLYWYRQTLGQGPEFLTYFQNEAQLEKSRLLSDRFSAERPKGSFSTLEIQRTEQGDSAMYLCASSSRGGVYNEQFFGPGTRLTVL.

This clone was seen only a few times. The chain is built from TRBV14 and TRBJ2-1; D not certain. Trimming took 0 bases from V and 0 from J, leaving 12 bases between them. CDR1 and CDR2 (germline): SGHDN, FVKESK. The CDR3 totals 17 residues. CDR3 in amino acids: CASSQDSRLRSYNEQFF. CDR3 in DNA: TGTGCCAGCAGCCAAGATTCTAGACTCCGCTCCTACAATGAGCAGTTCTTC.

CDR3: CASGSAGVGAGELFF. The CDR3 DNA is TGTGCCAGCGGGTCAGCGGGGGTGGGCGCCGGGGAGCTGTTTTTT. This chain uses TRBV28 with TRBJ2-2; 8 bases agree with TRBD2. The CDR3 extends over 15 amino acids. CDR1 is MDHEN and CDR2 is SYDVKM in the germline V gene. With 8 bases clipped from V and 6 bases from J, the junction kept 11 bases outside the gene matches.

The table lists this clone with a count of one. The chain recombines TRBV28 with TRBJ1-1, with TRBD1 matching over 7 bases. Germline CDR1 and CDR2: MDHEN and SYDVKM. The V and J ends lost 6 bases and 6 bases, in that order; junction bases with no gene match: 7. The CDR3 loop spans 13 amino acids. In DNA form, the CDR3 reads TGTGCCAGCAGGGGGACAGTTGGCTCTGAAGCTTTCTTT. Protein: CASRGTVGSEAFF.

A single count supports this clone. The chain links TRBV4-1 to TRBJ1-2; D may be TRBD1 (6 bases). From germline, CDR1 is MGHRA and CDR2 YSYEKL. V lost 1 base and J lost 4, with 16 bases in between. CDR3 length: 16 amino acids. The CDR3 DNA reads as TGCGCCAGCAGCCAAGTTCGGACAGAGGGATCCTATGGCTACACCTTC. This codes for CASSQVRTEGSYGYTF.

This clone appeared once. This chain links TRBV28 with TRBJ1-5; D not certain. V was clipped by 6 bases and J by 6 bases, with 6 bases between them. Germline assignment: CDR1 MDHEN and CDR2 SYDVKM. The CDR3 sequence is 11 residues long. Written as DNA, the CDR3 is TGTGCCAGCAGCGGGATTCAGCCCCAGCATTTT. This translates into CASSGIQPQHF. The variable domain in full, with the rest retrieved from reference TRBV28 and TRBJ1-5, is DVKVTQSSRYLVKRTGEKVFLECVQDMDHENMFWYRQDPGLGLRLIYFSYDVKMKEKGDIPEGYSVSREKKERFSLILESASTNQTSMYLCASSGIQPQHFGDGTRLSIL.

V gene TRBV23-1 combines with J gene TRBJ2-1, with TRBD2 identical over 7 bases. TRBV23-1 is placed among ORFs of uncertain function. CDR3 length equals 12 residues. J was trimmed by 8 bases and V by 6 bases; bases with no gene match: 4. CDR3 in DNA: TGCGCCAGCAGGAGGGCGGGGGATGAGCAGTTCTTC. As protein: CASRRAGDEQFF.

This sequence joins TRBV23-1 and TRBJ2-7; possible D gene TRBD1, 5 bases. TRBV23-1 is flagged as an ORF with uncertain function. CDR3 size: 17 residues. The V end lost 2 bases, the J end lost 6 bases, and 23 bases lay between the germline ends. The DNA of the CDR3 is TGCGCCAGCAGTCAACCTCCCCAGGGTCACCGTGTCTGCGAGCAGTACGTC. It translates to CASSQPPQGHRVCEQYV.

This clone was counted once. The chain employs TRBV18 and TRBJ1-2; 7 bases fit TRBD1. The V segment lost 1 base and the J segment 4 bases; nucleotides outside the gene matches: 3. CDR3 length: 14 residues. The germline gives CDR1 KGHSH, CDR2 LQKENI. CDR3 sequence reads: CASSPLDRTYGYTF. CDR3 sequence (DNA): TGTGCCAGCTCACCACTGGACAGGACCTATGGCTACACCTTC. Using reference TRBV18 and TRBJ1-2 for the parts outside the CDR3, the full variable domain is NAGVMQNPRHLVRRRGQEARLRCSPMKGHSHVYWYRQLPEEGLKFMVYLQKENIIDESGMPKERFSAEFPKEGPSILRIQQVVRGDSAAYFCASSPLDRTYGYTFGSGTRLTVV.

The chain links TRBV29-1 to TRBJ1-2, with TRBD1 matching over 8 bases. Per germline, CDR1 SQVTM and CDR2 ANQGSEA. The CDR3 length is 14 residues. Unmatched junction bases numbered 13, after V lost 7 bases and J lost 6 bases. The CDR3 sequence is CSGQWTGNGNGYTF. The CDR3 DNA follows: TGCAGCGGCCAATGGACAGGGAATGGGAATGGCTACACCTTC.

CDR3 loop: CAISESSERSMNTGELFF. The CDR3 region has the DNA TGTGCCATCAGTGAGTCGAGCGAAAGATCTATGAACACCGGGGAGCTGTTTTTT. The chain joins TRBV10-3 to TRBJ2-2; D gene unclear. Germline V gene data show CDR1 as ENHRY and CDR2 as SYGVKD. This CDR3 has 18 amino acids. V lost 0 bases, J lost 1 base, and 15 bases lay in between.

This sequence joins TRBV4-1 and TRBJ1-4, with D tentatively TRBD1 (6 bases). This CDR3 contains 11 residues. CDR1 and CDR2 (germline): MGHRA, YSYEKL. The V and J ends lost 3 bases and 12 bases respectively, with 8 bases between them. CDR3 DNA sequence: TGCGCCAGCAGCCACCGACAGGAACTGTTTTTT. It is translated as CASSHRQELFF.